These 30 T cell receptor beta chains share one sample of origin, sequenced in a study of blood T cell repertoires in COVID-19. The data were produced by immunoSEQ multiplex PCR, yet TCRdb's version contains in-frame clones alone and is incomplete. The data show 25,000 to 30,000 clones, about three quarters seen once. Sequencing input: peripheral blood. The receptor source for this set is a woman in her seventies with active or convalescent COVID-19.

This clone showed up just a few times. The V call is TRBV7-9, the J call TRBJ1-3, with D perhaps TRBD1 (6 bases). The germline CDR1 and CDR2 sequences are SEHNR and FQNEAQ (reference sequence). The V and J ends lost 11 bases and 9 bases respectively, with 14 bases between them. This CDR3 comprises 11 residues. The CDR3 here is CAGEQGSTIYF. CDR3 sequence (DNA): TGTGCCGGGGAACAGGGTTCCACCATATATTTT.

The rearrangement joins TRBV6-2 or TRBV6-3 to TRBJ1-2; 7 nucleotides align to TRBD1. The germline V gene encodes CDR1 MNHEY and CDR2 SVGEGT. The CDR3 is 16 residues long. Trimming at V came to 2 bases and at J to 4 bases, leaving 10 bases not matched to a gene. The CDR3 nucleotides read TGTGCCAGCAGTTACACCACCGGACAGGCCGCCTATGGCTACACCTTC. Translation: CASSYTTGQAAYGYTF.

This clone appeared once. The CDR3 DNA sequence: TGTGCCAGCTCACCACCTGGGACAGGGAGTTACGAGCAGTACTTC. Amino acids: CASSPPGTGSYEQYF. The chain has TRBV18 and TRBJ2-7; 9 bases align to TRBD1. The CDR3 consists of 15 residues. From germline, CDR1 is KGHSH and CDR2 LQKENI. Trimming cost V 0 bases and J 4 bases; bases outside gene matches: 4.

The chain uses TRBV6-5 and TRBJ1-6; TRBD1 might be the D (6 bases). Trimming stripped 8 bases from V and 9 bases from J, with 11 bases between. The CDR3 is 12 residues long. Per the germline V gene, CDR1 is MNHEY and CDR2 is SVGAGI. The CDR3 loop is CASSDRLSPLHF. For the CDR3, the DNA is TGTGCCAGCTCCGACAGGCTTTCACCCCTCCACTTT.

The chain uses TRBV19 and TRBJ1-3; 10 bases agree with TRBD1. Germline values: CDR1 LNHDA, CDR2 SQIVND (reference sequence). The CDR3 contains 16 residues. With V trimmed by 5 bases and J by 0 bases, 4 bases remained unmatched. DNA for the CDR3: TGTGCCAGTAGTCGGGACAGGGGCGCCTCTGGAAACACCATATATTTT. It specifies CASSRDRGASGNTIYF.

This chain joins TRBV11-3 and TRBJ2-3, with TRBD2 matching 11 bases. V dropped 5 bases and J dropped 3; count of bases not matched to a gene: 4. In germline, CDR1 is SGHNT, CDR2 YENEEA. This CDR3 is built from 15 residues. The CDR3 DNA sequence: TGTGCCAGCAGCCCCCGACTAGCGGGGACAGATACGCAGTATTTT. This codes for CASSPRLAGTDTQYF.

The CDR3 here is CASSSRDTQYF. The CDR3, as DNA: TGTGCCAGTAGTTCCCGGGATACGCAGTATTTT. V gene TRBV19 combines with J gene TRBJ2-3; D remains ambiguous. Germline V gene sequence: CDR1 LNHDA, CDR2 SQIVND (reference sequence). The CDR3 runs 11 residues. Trimming stripped 5 bases from V and 6 bases from J, with 6 bases between.

V is TRBV6-2 or TRBV6-3 and J is TRBJ2-1, with D maybe TRBD1 (6 bases). Between the trimmed V and J ends, which lost 0 bases and 5 bases, there was a span of 14 bases. The CDR3 covers 16 residues. Germline values: CDR1 MNHEY, CDR2 SVGEGT. The CDR3 region is CASSYSFETGDNEQFF. The CDR3 bases are TGTGCCAGCAGTTACTCGTTTGAGACAGGCGACAATGAGCAGTTCTTC.

The rearrangement links TRBV6-5 to TRBJ1-5; 7 bases line up with TRBD1. V dropped 0 bases and J dropped 9; count of bases not matched to a gene: 8. The CDR3 is 15 residues long. The germline V gene encodes CDR1 MNHEY and CDR2 SVGAGI. The CDR3 sequence: CASSYSRQGHGPQHF. Here the CDR3 DNA reads TGTGCCAGCAGTTACTCGAGACAGGGCCATGGGCCCCAGCATTTT.

This clone was counted a single time. V gene TRBV5-4 combines with J gene TRBJ2-7; 11 bases fit TRBD1. The V gene end was trimmed by 4 bases and the J gene end by 6 bases; junction bases not matched to a gene: 9. This CDR3 comprises 15 residues. Germline V gene lookup returns CDR1 SGHNT and CDR2 YYREEE (reference sequence). The CDR3 is CASSMGTGGGSEQYF. The DNA of the CDR3 is TGTGCCAGCAGCATGGGGACAGGGGGGGGAAGCGAGCAGTACTTC. Filled out from reference TRBV5-4 and TRBJ2-7, the complete variable domain reads ETGVTQSPTHLIKTRGQQVTLRCSSQSGHNTVSWYQQALGQGPQFIFQYYREEENGRGNFPPRFSGLQFPNYSSELNVNALELDDSALYLCASSMGTGGGSEQYFGPGTRLTVT.

The chain couples TRBV7-2 to TRBJ1-2; D is undetermined. In germline, CDR1 is SGHTA, CDR2 FQGNSA. V was cut by 1 base and J by 4 bases, with 7 bases left in between. The CDR3 totals 13 residues. CDR3 bases: TGTGCCAGCAGCTTAGTGGTCGGCTATGGCTACACCTTC. Residues: CASSLVVGYGYTF.

The chain recombines TRBV19 with TRBJ1-6; TRBD1 matches 9 bases. V gave up 6 bases and J gave up 10 bases; unmatched junction bases: 7. This CDR3 comprises 14 residues. Germline V lookup: CDR1 LNHDA, CDR2 SQIVND (reference sequence). The DNA of the CDR3 is TGTGCCAGTAGGGGGACAGGGATTTACTCACCCCTCCACTTT. Translation gives CASRGTGIYSPLHF.

CDR3 sequence reads: CASSPEEVRPYDGYTF. CDR3 DNA: TGTGCCAGCTCTCCGGAGGAGGTCCGGCCCTACGATGGCTACACCTTC. The chain couples TRBV19 to TRBJ1-2; D gene ambiguous. Trimming removed 9 bases at V and 6 bases at J, with 26 bases between. The CDR3 is made up of 16 amino acids. The germline V gene encodes CDR1 LNHDA and CDR2 SQIVND (reference sequence).

In this sample, this clone turned up a few times. The chain couples TRBV30 to TRBJ1-4; 9 nucleotides agree with TRBD1. The germline V gene has CDR1 GTSNPN and CDR2 SVGIG (reference sequence). This CDR3 is 12 amino acids long. V gave up 4 bases and J gave up 15 bases; unmatched junction bases: 9. The CDR3 reads CAWITGTGRLFF. DNA for the CDR3: TGTGCCTGGATTACCGGGACAGGGAGGTTGTTTTTT.

The rearrangement uses TRBV15 and TRBJ2-7, with a possible D match to TRBD1 (5 bases). Germline assignment: CDR1 LNHNV and CDR2 YYDKDF (reference sequence). This CDR3 is 15 amino acids long. V was cut by 0 bases and J by 1 base, with 10 bases left in between. The CDR3 loop reads CATSRDRVTSYEQYF. CDR3 nucleotides: TGTGCCACCAGCAGAGACAGGGTAACTTCCTACGAGCAGTACTTC.

The rearrangement uses TRBV19 and TRBJ2-3; a possible D gene is TRBD2 (6 bases). The germline gives CDR1 LNHDA, CDR2 SQIVND (reference sequence). The V and J ends lost 6 bases and 4 bases respectively, with 17 bases between them. The CDR3 is 15 residues long. The CDR3 bases are TGTGCCAGTAGCCCCATGGGGGGAGGATCAGATACGCAGTATTTT. Amino acids: CASSPMGGGSDTQYF.

The V gene is TRBV2, the J gene TRBJ1-2; 8 positions agree with TRBD1. V dropped 8 bases and J dropped 5; count of bases not matched to a gene: 1. CDR3 length: 11 residues. Germline CDR1 and CDR2: SNHLY and FYNNEI. The CDR3 sequence is CASGQGYGYTF. The CDR3 DNA reads TGTGCCAGCGGACAGGGTTATGGCTACACCTTC.

The rearrangement joins TRBV5-1 to TRBJ1-2; D unclear. Germline loops: CDR1 SGHRS, CDR2 YFSETQ. Trimming pared 4 bases from V and 8 bases from J, leaving 9 bases between. The CDR3 length is 11 residues. Here the CDR3 DNA reads TGCGCCAGCAGCAGCGGTGGGGGCTACACCTTC. It translates to CASSSGGGYTF.

This clone has just a few counts. The genes are TRBV18 and TRBJ1-1, with a tentative D call TRBD1 (6 bases). With 3 bases removed from V and 4 bases from J, the gap between germline ends came to 15 bases. The length of the CDR3 is 15 residues. Per the germline V gene, CDR1 is KGHSH and CDR2 is LQKENI. The CDR3 protein is CASSPERGGSTEAFF. The CDR3 nucleotides read TGTGCCAGCTCACCTGAAAGAGGGGGTAGCACTGAAGCTTTCTTT.

This clone was observed once. The CDR3 is CASSPEGLAGVNEQFF. The DNA of the CDR3 is TGTGCCAGCAGCCCAGAAGGGCTAGCGGGAGTCAATGAGCAGTTCTTC. The chain links TRBV11-2 to TRBJ2-1; TRBD2 matches 10 bases. Germline-derived CDR1 and CDR2 are SGHAT and FQNNGV. With V trimmed by 5 bases and J by 6 bases, 10 bases remained unmatched. The CDR3 contains 16 residues. Filled out from reference TRBV11-2 and TRBJ2-1, the complete variable domain reads EAGVAQSPRYKIIEKRQSVAFWCNPISGHATLYWYQQILGQGPKLLIQFQNNGVVDDSQLPKDRFSAERLKGVDSTLKIQPAKLEDSAVYLCASSPEGLAGVNEQFFGPGTRLTVL.

The chain carries TRBV28 and TRBJ2-7; 13 nucleotides agree with TRBD2. The germline V gene encodes CDR1 MDHEN and CDR2 SYDVKM. The ends lost 6 bases at V and 2 bases at J; junction bases unmatched: 4. There are 15 residues in the CDR3. CDR3 DNA: TGTGCCAGCAGGAACGGACTAGCGGGAGCCTACGAGCAGTACTTC. Its translation is CASRNGLAGAYEQYF.

The rearrangement links TRBV30 to TRBJ1-5; weak D call: TRBD1 (6 bases). Deletions cut 0 bases from V and 7 bases from J, with 13 bases between. The CDR3 runs 14 residues. Germline CDR1 reads GTSNPN; CDR2 reads SVGIG (reference sequence). CDR3 loop: CAWSVVDRTQPQHF. CDR3 sequence (DNA): TGTGCCTGGAGTGTAGTTGACAGGACGCAGCCCCAGCATTTT. The whole variable domain, filled in from reference TRBV30 and TRBJ1-5, reads SQTIHQWPATLVQPVGSPLSLECTVEGTSNPNLYWYRQAAGRGLQLLFYSVGIGQISSEVPQNLSASRPQDRQFILSSKKLLLSDSGFYLCAWSVVDRTQPQHFGDGTRLSIL.

The chain is built from TRBV5-1 and TRBJ1-1; 9 nucleotides line up with TRBD1. Germline-derived CDR1 and CDR2 are SGHRS and YFSETQ. This CDR3 spans 15 amino acids. J lost 0 bases, V lost 4 bases, and 4 bases had no gene match. The CDR3 sequence is CASSPWTGVNTEAFF. In DNA, the CDR3 is TGCGCCAGCAGCCCTTGGACAGGGGTGAACACTGAAGCTTTCTTT.

There are a few counts of this clone. The chain's CDR3 is CASSVGQYNSPLHF. CDR3 coding DNA: TGTGCCAGCAGCGTAGGACAATATAATTCACCCCTCCACTTT. The chain links TRBV9 to TRBJ1-6; D unclear. Trimming cost V 0 bases and J 4 bases, with 5 bases left between them. Germline-derived CDR1 and CDR2 are SGDLS and YYNGEE. The CDR3 runs to 14 residues. The full variable domain, completed using reference TRBV9 and TRBJ1-6, is DSGVTQTPKHLITATGQRVTLRCSPRSGDLSVYWYQQSLDQGLQFLIQYYNGEERAKGNILERFSAQQFPDLHSELNLSSLELGDSALYFCASSVGQYNSPLHFGNGTRLTVT.

V and J are TRBV5-1 and TRBJ2-5; 8 bases match TRBD2. V shed 2 bases and J 5 bases; nucleotides not matched to a gene: 11. The CDR3 has 16 residues. Germline V lookup: CDR1 SGHRS, CDR2 YFSETQ. DNA for the CDR3: TGCGCCAGCAGCTTAAACGGGAGGGCCTTTGTCGAGACCCAGTACTTC. Translating gives CASSLNGRAFVETQYF.

This clone was seen a few times. This chain joins TRBV2 and TRBJ2-1, with 7 bases that match TRBD1. CDR1 and CDR2 from the germline V gene are SNHLY and FYNNEI. The CDR3 covers 15 residues. Losses at the gene ends were 10 bases for V and 1 base for J; bases not matched to a gene: 10. The CDR3 protein is CATARDSRSYNEQFF. The CDR3 bases are TGTGCCACCGCCAGGGACAGCCGGTCCTACAATGAGCAGTTCTTC.

The rearrangement uses TRBV27 and TRBJ2-1; 13 bases fit TRBD2. This CDR3 comprises 16 residues. Trimming took 5 bases from V and 7 from J; bases not matched to a gene: 8. From germline, CDR1 is MNHEY and CDR2 SMNVEV (reference sequence). The CDR3 sequence is CASSTPGLAGLNEQFF. In nucleotides, the CDR3 is TGTGCCAGCAGTACACCGGGACTAGCGGGATTGAATGAGCAGTTCTTC.

The V call is TRBV12-3 or TRBV12-4, the J call TRBJ1-2, with no clear D. Trimming took 5 bases from V and 7 from J, leaving 8 bases between them. The CDR3 contains 11 residues. This CDR3 is CASSSQSGYTF. CDR3 bases: TGTGCCAGCAGTAGCCAAAGTGGCTACACCTTC.

V gene TRBV3-1 (or the pseudogene TRBV3-2) combines with J gene TRBJ2-3; D is ambiguous. Germline loops: CDR1 LGHDT, CDR2 YNNKEL (reference sequence). V was cut by 1 base and J by 9 bases, with 5 bases left in between. The CDR3 is 11 amino acids. The CDR3 loop is CASSQGRTQYF. CDR3 in DNA: TGTGCCAGCAGCCAAGGTCGGACGCAGTATTTT.

The J gene is TRBJ2-1, the V gene TRBV28, with TRBD1 as a possible D gene (6 bases). This CDR3 region has 15 residues. V dropped 2 bases and J dropped 4 bases, with 12 bases sitting between them. Germline CDR1 and CDR2: MDHEN and SYDVKM. The CDR3 sequence is CASSLDRTEYNEQFF. CDR3 in DNA: TGTGCCAGCAGTTTAGACAGGACAGAATACAATGAGCAGTTCTTC.